This T cell receptor (beta chain) was identified in a study of quantifying T cell responses using KT2 cells. Study overall: RNA was reverse transcribed with TCR alpha and beta constant-region primers. Study findings and constraints: KT2 sequence counts showed saturation when very many KT2 cells were spiked in.

Different KT2-to-PBMC ratios were created with a constant PBMC count. Per germline, CDR1 LNHDA and CDR2 SQIVND (reference sequence). The CDR3 contains 11 residues. Trimming stripped 9 bases from V and 3 bases from J, with 6 bases between. There are many counts of this clonotype. Its antigen is unidentified. A single-stranded UMI oligo with SP2 sequence was ligated to cDNA 3' ends. First-round PCR used about 4 cycles and beta primers RC1.1 and RC1.2 covering TRBC1 and TRBC2. In TCRdb, the UMI-ligation and nested PCR reads were re-called with MiXCR into one record per CDR3 protein. The sample gives 52,000 or so distinct CDR3 sequences, around an eighth of which show up once; approximately 9.4% is in the top ten.

V and J are TRBV19 and TRBJ1-3; no firm D call. This TCR came from a human donor. The sequencing input was PBMCs spiked with cells of the T cell clone KT2. CDR3 bases: TGTGCCAGCCGCTTTGGAAACACCATATATTTT. Its protein is CASRFGNTIYF.